The entry below gives a single TCR beta chain sequence along with its context. Only one count was recorded for this clone. This receptor's antigen is unknown. No base quality values were provided; no much bigger clone lies one nucleotide off. This entry comes from a study of control samples from healthy donors and cancer patients (dated by TCRdb to 2019 to 2021). The receptor library was made with the immunoSEQ multiplex PCR assay. Held by TCRdb, this immuneACCESS table contains in-frame sequences only and omits some clones. Under half of the omission traces to an unresolved V gene where checked; the cause of the rest is unknown. In this sample the table shows about 25,000 clones, 65% to 90% of which occur a single time. The ten largest account for approximately 6.3% of the sample. The CDR1 and CDR2 encoded by the germline V gene are SGHRS and YFSETQ. Counted from cysteine to phenylalanine, this CDR3 has 16 amino acids. Just the 48-base CDR3 DNA is kept, in frame starting at base 1. V and J lose 0 bases and 4 bases, and a span of 13 bases separates them.

The TCR originated in a woman aged 60-70 years with head and neck cancer. What was sequenced was PBMCs. The rearrangement combines TRBV5-1 with TRBJ2-2; TRBD2 is possibly the D segment (5 matching bases). The CDR3 region: CASSLERLAGTGELFF. In nucleotides, the sequence is TGCGCCAGCAGCTTGGAAAGGTTGGCGGGCACCGGGGAGCTGTTTTTT.